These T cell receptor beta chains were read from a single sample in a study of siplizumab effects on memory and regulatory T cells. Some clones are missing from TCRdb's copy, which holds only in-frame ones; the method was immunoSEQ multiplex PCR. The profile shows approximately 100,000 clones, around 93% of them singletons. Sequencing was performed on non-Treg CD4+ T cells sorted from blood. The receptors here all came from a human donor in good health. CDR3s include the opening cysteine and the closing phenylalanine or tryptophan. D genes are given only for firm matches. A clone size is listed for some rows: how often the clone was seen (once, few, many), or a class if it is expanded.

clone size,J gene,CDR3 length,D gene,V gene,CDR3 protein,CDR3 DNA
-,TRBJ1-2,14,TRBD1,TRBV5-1,CASSLDRGWEGYTF,TGCGCCAGCAGCCTGGACAGGGGCTGGGAGGGCTACACCTTC
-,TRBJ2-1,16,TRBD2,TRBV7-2,CASSLGGGGKYNEQFF,TGTGCCAGCAGCTTAGGCGGCGGGGGAAAATACAATGAGCAGTTCTTC
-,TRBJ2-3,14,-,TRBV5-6,CASSFSGAADTQYF,TGTGCCAGCAGCTTTTCGGGGGCCGCAGATACGCAGTATTTT
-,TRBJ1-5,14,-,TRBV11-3,CASSLDSSNQPQHF,TGTGCCAGCAGCTTAGACAGCAGCAATCAGCCCCAGCATTTT
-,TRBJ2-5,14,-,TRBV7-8,CASGKLEAEETQYF,TGTGCCAGCGGCAAACTCGAGGCGGAAGAGACCCAGTACTTC
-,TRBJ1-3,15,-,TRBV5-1,CASSLGQNSGNTIYF,TGCGCCAGCAGCTTGGGACAGAACTCTGGAAACACCATATATTTT
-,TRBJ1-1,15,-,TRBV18,CASSPGGQMNTEAFF,TGTGCCAGCTCACCGGGCGGACAGATGAACACTGAAGCTTTCTTT
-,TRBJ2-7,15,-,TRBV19,CASSKGGANNYEQYF,TGTGCCAGTAGTAAAGGGGGGGCCAACAACTACGAGCAGTACTTC
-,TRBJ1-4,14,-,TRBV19,CASSIFAADEKLFF,TGTGCCAGTAGTATCTTTGCTGCAGACGAAAAACTGTTTTTT
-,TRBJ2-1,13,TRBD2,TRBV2,CASSDGGGLRLFF,TGTGCCAGCAGTGACGGGGGGGGCCTGAGGCTGTTCTTC
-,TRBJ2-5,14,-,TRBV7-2,CASSLTGAVKTQYF,TGTGCCAGCAGCTTAACCGGGGCGGTGAAGACCCAGTACTTC
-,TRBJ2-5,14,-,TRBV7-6,CASSSLGRGETQYF,TGTGCCAGCAGCTCCCTGGGACGGGGAGAGACCCAGTACTTC
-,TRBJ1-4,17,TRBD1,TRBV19,CASTLRGGLGANEKLFF,TGTGCCAGTACCCTCAGGGGGGGGCTGGGGGCTAATGAAAAACTGTTTTTT
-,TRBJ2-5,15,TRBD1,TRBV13,CASSPWTGLRETQYF,TGTGCCAGCAGCCCCTGGACAGGGCTGAGAGAGACCCAGTACTTC
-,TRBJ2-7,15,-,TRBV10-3,CAIRELEAANYEQYF,TGTGCCATCAGAGAACTAGAGGCCGCGAACTACGAGCAGTACTTC
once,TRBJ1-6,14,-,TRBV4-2,CASSQGIVDSPLHF,TGTGCCAGCAGCCAGGGGATTGTGGATTCACCCCTCCACTTT
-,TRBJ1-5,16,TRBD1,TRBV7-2,CASSLTSGTGSQPQHF,TGTGCCAGCAGCTTAACCTCCGGGACAGGGAGTCAGCCCCAGCATTTT
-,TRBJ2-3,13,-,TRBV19,CASSIGGRDTQYF,TGTGCCAGTAGTATAGGGGGTCGAGATACGCAGTATTTT
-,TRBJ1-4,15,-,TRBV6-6,CASSSPGAINEKLFF,TGTGCCAGCAGTTCCCCCGGGGCCATTAATGAAAAACTGTTTTTT
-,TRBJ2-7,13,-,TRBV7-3,CASSLWQGDEQYF,TGTGCCAGCAGCTTATGGCAGGGAGACGAGCAGTACTTC
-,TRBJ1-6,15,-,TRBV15,CATGQGSSYNSPLHF,TGTGCCACCGGGCAGGGATCATCCTATAATTCACCCCTCCACTTT
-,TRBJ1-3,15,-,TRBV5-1,CASSGIGATGNTIYF,TGCGCCAGCAGCGGGATAGGGGCGACTGGAAACACCATATATTTT
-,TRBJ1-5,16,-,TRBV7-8,CASSLAAWGINQPQHF,TGTGCCAGCAGCTTAGCCGCGTGGGGGATAAATCAGCCCCAGCATTTT
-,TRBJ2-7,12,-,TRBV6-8,CASRRYRYEQYF,TGTGCCAGCAGGCGGTACCGCTACGAGCAGTACTTC
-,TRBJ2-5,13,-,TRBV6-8,CASSPGGPETQYF,TGTGCCAGCAGTCCGGGGGGCCCCGAGACCCAGTACTTC
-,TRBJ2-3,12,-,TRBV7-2,CASSQVQGPQYF,TGTGCCAGCAGCCAGGTCCAGGGCCCGCAGTATTTT
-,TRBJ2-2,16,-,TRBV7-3,CASRPSGSANTGELFF,TGTGCCAGCAGACCGAGCGGGTCCGCGAACACCGGGGAGCTGTTTTTT
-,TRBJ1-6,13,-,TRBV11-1,CASSPGEGSPLHF,TGTGCCAGCAGCCCAGGGGAAGGGTCACCCCTCCACTTT
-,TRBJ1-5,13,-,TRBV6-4,CASSPGVNQPQHF,TGTGCCAGCAGCCCAGGGGTCAATCAGCCCCAGCATTTT
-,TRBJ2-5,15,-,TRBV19,CASSIVGQYQETQYF,TGTGCCAGTAGTATCGTCGGACAGTACCAAGAGACCCAGTACTTC
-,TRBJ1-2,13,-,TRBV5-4,CASSSGRVSGYTF,TGTGCCAGCAGCTCTGGACGGGTCAGTGGCTACACCTTC
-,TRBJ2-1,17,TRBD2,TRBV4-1,CASSQASSGGVYNEQFF,TGCGCCAGCAGCCAAGCATCCAGCGGGGGGGTTTACAATGAGCAGTTCTTC
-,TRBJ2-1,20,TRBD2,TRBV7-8,CASSLSPLAGGKSSYNEQFF,TGTGCCAGCAGCTTGTCCCCACTAGCGGGGGGGAAGAGCTCCTACAATGAGCAGTTCTTC
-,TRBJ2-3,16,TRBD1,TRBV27,CASSLDRERVVHTQYF,TGTGCCAGCAGTTTGGACAGGGAGAGGGTAGTCCATACGCAGTATTTT
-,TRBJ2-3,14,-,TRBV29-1,CSVDRGGGTDTQYF,TGCAGCGTTGACCGCGGGGGCGGAACAGATACGCAGTATTTT
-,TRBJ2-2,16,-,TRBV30,CAWSVLGGTEHRGAVF,TGTGCCTGGAGTGTACTAGGAGGGACAGAACACCGGGGAGCTGTTTTT
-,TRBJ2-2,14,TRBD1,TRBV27,CASSLYRGTGELFF,TGTGCCAGCAGTTTGTACAGGGGAACCGGGGAGCTGTTTTTT
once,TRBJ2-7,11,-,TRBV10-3,CATLTGHEQYF,TGTGCCACCCTCACCGGCCACGAGCAGTACTTC
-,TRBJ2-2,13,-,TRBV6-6,CASNKGVTGELFF,TGTGCCAGCAACAAGGGGGTAACCGGGGAGCTGTTTTTT
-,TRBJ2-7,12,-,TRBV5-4,CASSLDVGEQYF,TGTGCCAGCAGCTTGGATGTGGGGGAGCAGTACTTC
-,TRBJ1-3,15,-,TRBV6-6,CASSRTGTSGNTIYF,TGTGCCAGCAGCAGAACCGGGACCTCTGGAAACACCATATATTTT
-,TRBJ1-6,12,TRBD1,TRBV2,CARTGGDSPLHF,TGTGCCAGAACAGGGGGTGATTCACCCCTCCACTTT
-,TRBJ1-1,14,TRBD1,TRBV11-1,CASRRDSMNTEAFF,TGTGCCAGCAGGAGGGACAGCATGAACACTGAAGCTTTCTTT
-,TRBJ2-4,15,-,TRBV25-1,CASSEFRGDGDIQYF,TGTGCCAGCAGTGAATTTCGAGGAGATGGGGACATTCAGTACTTC
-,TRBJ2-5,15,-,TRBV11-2,CASTRFLGSQETQYF,TGTGCCAGCACCCGGTTCCTTGGCTCCCAAGAGACCCAGTACTTC
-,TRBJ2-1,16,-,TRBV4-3,CASSQAIWVQNNEQFF,TGCGCCAGCAGCCAAGCGATTTGGGTACAAAACAATGAGCAGTTCTTC
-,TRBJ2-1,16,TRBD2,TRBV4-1,CASSRGAGGPYNEQFF,TGCGCCAGCAGCCGGGGGGCGGGGGGCCCCTACAATGAGCAGTTCTTC